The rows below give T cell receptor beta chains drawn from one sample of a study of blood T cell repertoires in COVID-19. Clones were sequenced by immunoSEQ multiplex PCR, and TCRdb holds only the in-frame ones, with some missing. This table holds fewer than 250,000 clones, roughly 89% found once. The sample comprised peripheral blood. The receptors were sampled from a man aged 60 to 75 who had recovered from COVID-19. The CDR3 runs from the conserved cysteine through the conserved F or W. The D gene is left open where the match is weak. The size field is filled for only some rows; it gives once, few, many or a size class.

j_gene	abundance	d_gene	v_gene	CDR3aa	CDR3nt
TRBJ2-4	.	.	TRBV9	CASSVGLEVKNIQYF	TGTGCCAGCAGCGTGGGTCTAGAGGTCAAAAACATTCAGTACTTC
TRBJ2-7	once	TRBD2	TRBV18	CASSPPLGLAGIGEQYF	TGTGCCAGCTCACCTCCGTTAGGACTAGCGGGGATTGGAGAGCAGTACTTC
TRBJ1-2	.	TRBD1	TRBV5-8	CASSPRTGQAYGYTF	TGTGCCAGCAGCCCTCGGACAGGGCAGGCCTATGGCTACACCTTC
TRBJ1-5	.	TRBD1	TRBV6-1	CASSGRTGINNQPQHF	TGTGCCAGCAGTGGCAGGACAGGTATAAACAATCAGCCCCAGCATTTT
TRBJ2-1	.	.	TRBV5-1	CASSYGTRYNEQFF	TGCGCCAGCAGCTACGGGACAAGATACAATGAGCAGTTCTTC
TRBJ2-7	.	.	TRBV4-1	CASSQPGTSYEQYF	TGCGCCAGCAGCCAACCCGGGACTTCATACGAGCAGTACTTC
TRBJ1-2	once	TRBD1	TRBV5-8	CASISPGQGNYGYTF	TGTGCCAGCATCTCCCCGGGACAGGGAAACTATGGCTACACCTTC
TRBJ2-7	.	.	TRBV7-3	CASSLNENYEQYF	TGTGCCAGCAGCTTAAACGAGAACTACGAGCAGTACTTC
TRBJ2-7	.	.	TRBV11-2	CASSRPGSEQYF	TGTGCCAGCAGCCGCCCCGGTTCCGAGCAGTACTTC
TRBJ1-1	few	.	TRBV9	CASSATGNHEAFF	TGTGCCAGCAGCGCGACAGGCAATCATGAAGCTTTCTTT
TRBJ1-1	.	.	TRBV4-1	CASSLRTFSMNTEAFF	TGCGCCAGCAGCCTACGGACATTCAGCATGAACACTGAAGCTTTCTTT
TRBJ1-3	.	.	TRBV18	CASSRDPSSGNTIYF	TGTGCCAGCTCCCGAGATCCTAGCTCTGGAAACACCATATATTTT
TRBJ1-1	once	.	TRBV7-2	CASTSPAGYTEAFF	TGTGCCAGCACCTCCCCGGCAGGGTACACTGAAGCTTTCTTT
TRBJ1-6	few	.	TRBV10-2	CASSESRGAVTNSPLHF	TGCGCCAGCAGTGAGTCAAGGGGCGCAGTCACTAATTCACCCCTCCACTTT
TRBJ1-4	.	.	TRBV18	CASSSNTLANEKLFF	TGTGCCAGCTCATCCAACACCCTGGCTAATGAAAAACTGTTTTTT
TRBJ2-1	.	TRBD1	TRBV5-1	CASSFAGTAYNEQFF	TGCGCCAGCAGCTTTGCCGGGACAGCATACAATGAGCAGTTCTTC
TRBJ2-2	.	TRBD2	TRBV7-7	CASSRTSGTTTGELFF	TGTGCTAGCAGCCGGACTAGCGGGACAACGACCGGGGAGCTGTTTTTT
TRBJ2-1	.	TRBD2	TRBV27	CASRMSGRINEQFF	TGTGCCAGCAGGATGAGCGGGAGAATAAATGAGCAGTTCTTC
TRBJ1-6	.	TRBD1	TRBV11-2	CASSLVGTGGAGSPLHF	TGTGCCAGCAGCTTAGTGGGGACAGGGGGCGCGGGATCACCCCTCCACTTT
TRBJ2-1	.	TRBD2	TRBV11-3	CASSPRTSSNEQFF	TGTGCCAGCAGCCCGAGGACTAGCAGCAATGAGCAGTTCTTC
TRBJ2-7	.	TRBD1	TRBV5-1	CASSSPGQGNEQYF	TGCGCCAGCAGCTCACCGGGACAGGGGAACGAGCAGTACTTC
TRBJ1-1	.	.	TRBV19	CASSIAQNTEAFF	TGTGCCAGTAGTATAGCACAGAACACTGAAGCTTTCTTT
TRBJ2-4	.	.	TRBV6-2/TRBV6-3	CASSPGRANKNIQYF	TGTGCCAGCAGTCCGGGCAGGGCGAACAAAAACATTCAGTACTTC
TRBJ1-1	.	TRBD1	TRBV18	CASLTGLNTEAFF	TGTGCCAGCTTGACAGGGTTGAACACTGAAGCTTTCTTT
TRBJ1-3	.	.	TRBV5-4	CASSLGGKAGNTIYF	TGTGCCAGCAGCTTGGGAGGGAAGGCTGGAAACACCATATATTTT
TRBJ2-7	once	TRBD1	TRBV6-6	CASSQPGQGGSYEQYF	TGTGCCAGCAGCCAACCGGGACAGGGTGGCTCCTACGAGCAGTACTTC
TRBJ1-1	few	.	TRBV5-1	CASSLGPGMNTEAFF	TGCGCCAGCAGCTTGGGCCCGGGGATGAACACTGAAGCTTTCTTT
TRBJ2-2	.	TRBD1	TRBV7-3	CASSWGTGIPGTGELFF	TGTGCCAGCAGCTGGGGGACAGGGATTCCTGGGACCGGGGAGCTGTTTTTT
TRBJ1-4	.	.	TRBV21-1	CASSAQRVGEGNEKLFF	.
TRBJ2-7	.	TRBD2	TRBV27	CASSRSSGGTYEQYF	TGTGCCAGCAGCCGAAGTAGCGGGGGGACCTACGAGCAGTACTTC
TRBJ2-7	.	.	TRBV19	CASSPGRAGSEQYF	TGTGCCAGCTCCCCCGGCCGCGCCGGGTCCGAGCAGTACTTC
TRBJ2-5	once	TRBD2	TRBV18	CASSPGVAGLQETQYF	TGTGCCAGCTCCCCCGGGGTAGCGGGCCTCCAAGAGACCCAGTACTTC
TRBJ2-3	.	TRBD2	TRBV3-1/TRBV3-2	CASSLRSGGGIDTQYF	TGTGCCAGCAGCCTCAGAAGTGGCGGGGGAATAGATACGCAGTATTTT
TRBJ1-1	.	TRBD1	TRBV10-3	CAISGGQGRNTEAFF	TGTGCCATCAGTGGAGGACAGGGAAGGAACACTGAAGCTTTCTTT
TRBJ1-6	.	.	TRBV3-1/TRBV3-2	CASSHGSHNSPLHF	TGTGCCAGCAGCCATGGTAGCCATAATTCACCCCTCCACTTT
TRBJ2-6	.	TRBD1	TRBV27	CASSSYGQGGSGANVLTF	TGTGCCAGCAGTTCGTACGGACAGGGGGGCTCTGGGGCCAACGTCCTGACTTTC
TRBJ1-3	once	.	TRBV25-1	CASRSTGGPSGNTIYF	TGTGCCAGCCGGTCCACGGGGGGTCCTTCTGGAAACACCATATATTTT
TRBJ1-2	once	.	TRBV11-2	CASSAGGFNYGYTF	TGTGCCAGCAGCGCAGGAGGCTTTAACTATGGCTACACCTTC
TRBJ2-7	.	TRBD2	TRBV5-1	CASRPISGSDYEQYF	TGCGCCAGCAGACCCATTAGCGGGTCCGACTACGAGCAGTACTTC
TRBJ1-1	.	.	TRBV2	CASSEEEVMNTEAFF	TGTGCCAGCAGTGAGGAGGAGGTTATGAACACTGAAGCTTTCTTT
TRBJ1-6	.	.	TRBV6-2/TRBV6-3	CASSVLPQNNSPLHF	TGTGCCAGCAGCGTTCTCCCACAAAATAATTCACCCCTCCACTTT